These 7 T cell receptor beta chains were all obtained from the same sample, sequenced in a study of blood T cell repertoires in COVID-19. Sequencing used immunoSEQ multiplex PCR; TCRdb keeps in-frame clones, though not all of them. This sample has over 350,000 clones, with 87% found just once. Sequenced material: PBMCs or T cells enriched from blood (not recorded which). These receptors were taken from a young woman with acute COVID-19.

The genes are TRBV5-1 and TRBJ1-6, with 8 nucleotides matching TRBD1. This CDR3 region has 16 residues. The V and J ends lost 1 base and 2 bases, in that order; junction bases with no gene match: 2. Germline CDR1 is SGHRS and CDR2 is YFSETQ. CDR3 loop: CASSLTGGTYNSPLHF. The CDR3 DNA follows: TGCGCCAGCAGCTTGACAGGGGGGACCTATAATTCACCCCTCCACTTT.

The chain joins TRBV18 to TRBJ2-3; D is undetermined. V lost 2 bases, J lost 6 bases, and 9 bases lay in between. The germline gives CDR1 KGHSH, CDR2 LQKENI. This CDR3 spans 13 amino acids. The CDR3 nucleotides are TGTGCCAGCTCACCAAACGAACGGGATACGCAGTATTTT. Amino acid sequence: CASSPNERDTQYF.

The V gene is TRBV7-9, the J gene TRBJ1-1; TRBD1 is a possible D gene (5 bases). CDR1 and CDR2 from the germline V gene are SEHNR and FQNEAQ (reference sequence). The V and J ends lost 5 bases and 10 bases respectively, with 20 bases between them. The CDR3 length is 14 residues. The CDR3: CASSPEGAAGRAFF. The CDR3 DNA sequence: TGTGCCAGCAGCCCCGAAGGGGCAGCGGGAAGAGCTTTCTTT.

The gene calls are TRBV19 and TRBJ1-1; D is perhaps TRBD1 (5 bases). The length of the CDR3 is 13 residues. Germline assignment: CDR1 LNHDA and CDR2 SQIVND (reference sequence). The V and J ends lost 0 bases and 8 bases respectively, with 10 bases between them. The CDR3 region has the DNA TGTGCCAGTAGTATAGAAATAGGGGCCGAAGCTTTCTTT. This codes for CASSIEIGAEAFF.

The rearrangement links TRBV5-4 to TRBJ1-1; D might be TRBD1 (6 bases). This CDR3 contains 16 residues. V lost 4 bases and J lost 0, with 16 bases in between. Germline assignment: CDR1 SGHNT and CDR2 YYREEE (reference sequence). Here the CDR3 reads CASSPSGGAMNTEAFF. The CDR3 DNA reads TGTGCCAGCAGCCCGAGCGGGGGGGCAATGAACACTGAAGCTTTCTTT.

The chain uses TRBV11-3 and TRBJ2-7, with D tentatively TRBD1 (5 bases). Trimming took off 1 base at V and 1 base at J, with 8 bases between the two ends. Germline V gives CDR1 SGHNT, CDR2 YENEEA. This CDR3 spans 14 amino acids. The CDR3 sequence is CASSLAPGSYEQYF. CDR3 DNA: TGTGCCAGCAGCTTAGCTCCAGGGTCCTACGAGCAGTACTTC.

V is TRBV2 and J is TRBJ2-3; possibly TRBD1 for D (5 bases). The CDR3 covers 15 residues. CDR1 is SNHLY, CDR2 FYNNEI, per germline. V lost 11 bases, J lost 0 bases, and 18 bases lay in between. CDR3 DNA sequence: TGTGCCCGCCAACAGGTGGATCCTAGCACAGATACGCAGTATTTT. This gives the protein CARQQVDPSTDTQYF.